Presented here are 18 T cell receptor beta chains from one specimen sequenced in a study of blood T cell repertoires in COVID-19. Assay used: immunoSEQ multiplex PCR; TCRdb lists only in-frame clones, some missing. The sample consists of approximately 290,000 clones, 70% to 90% of them appearing once. Sequenced: PBMCs or T cells enriched from blood (not recorded which). The source of these receptors is a woman in her twenties or thirties who had recovered from COVID-19.

This rearrangement joins TRBV6-1 to TRBJ2-5; D remains ambiguous. Trimming took 3 bases from V and 4 from J, leaving 9 bases between them. There are 13 residues in the CDR3. The germline V gene has CDR1 MNHNS and CDR2 SASEGT. CDR3 in amino acids: CASSEGRRETQYF. As DNA, the CDR3 is TGTGCCAGCAGTGAGGGCAGGCGAGAGACCCAGTACTTC.

The rearrangement links TRBV14 to TRBJ1-2; perhaps TRBD1 as D (5 bases). The CDR3 sequence is 15 residues long. Deletions cut 4 bases from V and 2 bases from J, with 14 bases between. Per germline, CDR1 SGHDN and CDR2 FVKESK. The CDR3 loop is CASSRTIGANYGYTF. CDR3 nucleotides: TGTGCCAGCAGCCGTACTATAGGGGCGAACTATGGCTACACCTTC.

The genes are TRBV3-1 (or the pseudogene TRBV3-2) and TRBJ1-2, with D possibly TRBD1 on 5 matching bases. The CDR3 is 13 amino acids. V lost 4 bases and J lost 4, with 10 bases in between. Germline lookup yields CDR1 LGHDT and CDR2 YNNKEL (reference sequence). DNA for the CDR3: TGTGCCAGCAGCCCTAGGACACTCTATGGCTACACCTTC. Translating it yields CASSPRTLYGYTF.

The chain has TRBV19 and TRBJ2-7; 9 bases fit TRBD2. The germline CDR1 and CDR2 sequences are LNHDA and SQIVND (reference sequence). V trimming: 5 bases; J trimming: 4 bases; junction bases outside the gene matches: 9. The CDR3 is made up of 15 amino acids. Here the CDR3 reads CASSGAGGVVYEQYF. CDR3 bases: TGTGCCAGTAGTGGAGCGGGAGGTGTGGTATACGAGCAGTACTTC. Full variable domain (remainder filled in from reference TRBV19 and TRBJ2-7): DGGITQSPKYLFRKEGQNVTLSCEQNLNHDAMYWYRQDPGQGLRLIYYSQIVNDFQKGDIAEGYSVSREKKESFPLTVTSAQKNPTAFYLCASSGAGGVVYEQYFGPGTRLTVT.

This clone was observed a few times. The chain uses TRBV6-5 and TRBJ2-1; D unresolved. The germline V gene has CDR1 MNHEY and CDR2 SVGAGI. This CDR3 has 14 residues. Trimming left V 7 bases short and J 1 base short, with 11 bases between. CDR3 sequence reads: CASKEELSYNEQFF. The CDR3 DNA sequence: TGTGCCAGCAAAGAGGAACTGTCCTACAATGAGCAGTTCTTC.

The chain carries TRBV20-1 and TRBJ1-1, with D tentatively TRBD1 (5 bases). Between the trimmed V and J ends, which lost 3 bases and 8 bases, there was a span of 16 bases. This CDR3 spans 13 amino acids. Germline values: CDR1 DFQATT, CDR2 SNEGSKA (reference sequence). CDR3 loop: CSASWGGRLEAFF. The CDR3 bases are TGCAGTGCTAGTTGGGGGGGTCGTCTCGAAGCTTTCTTT.

DNA of the CDR3: TGCAGCGTTGAAATGAGACAGCCCATGAACACTGAAGCTTTCTTT. It encodes CSVEMRQPMNTEAFF. This chain uses TRBV29-1 with TRBJ1-1, with D possibly matching TRBD1 (5 bases). CDR1 and CDR2 (germline): SQVTM, ANQGSEA. CDR3 length: 15 residues. Trimming took 2 bases from V and 0 from J, leaving 13 bases between them.

The chain has TRBV7-8 and TRBJ2-1, with 9 bases aligning to TRBD2. This CDR3 region has 15 residues. V lost 2 bases, J lost 8 bases, and 7 bases stayed unmatched. The germline V gene has CDR1 SGHVS and CDR2 FQNEAQ. CDR3 region: CASSLRGLATDEQFF. The CDR3, as DNA: TGTGCCAGCAGCTTAAGGGGACTAGCTACCGATGAGCAGTTCTTC. Filled out from reference TRBV7-8 and TRBJ2-1, the complete variable domain reads GAGVSQSPRYKVAKRGQDVALRCDPISGHVSLFWYQQALGQGPEFLTYFQNEAQLDKSGLPSDRFFAERPEGSVSTLKIQRTQQEDSAVYLCASSLRGLATDEQFFGPGTRLTVL.

The chain joins TRBV7-2 to TRBJ1-2; TRBD1 matches at 7 bases. Germline V gives CDR1 SGHTA, CDR2 FQGNSA. The trim removed 6 bases at V and 2 bases at J, leaving 3 bases unmatched. This CDR3 region has 13 residues. The CDR3 loop is CASSSGQNYGYTF. The CDR3 region has the DNA TGTGCCAGCAGTTCGGGACAGAACTATGGCTACACCTTC.

The chain combines TRBV4-1 with TRBJ1-1, with unresolved D. This CDR3 has 13 residues. Germline CDR1 and CDR2: MGHRA and YSYEKL. Trimming removed 5 bases from V and 7 bases from J, with 14 bases in between. The CDR3 loop reads CASSYNSKFEAFF. DNA for the CDR3: TGCGCCAGCAGCTACAACAGCAAATTTGAAGCTTTCTTT.

This chain connects TRBV2 to TRBJ2-3; 9 bases agree with TRBD2. The CDR3 length is 14 residues. CDR1 is SNHLY, CDR2 FYNNEI, per germline. V was clipped by 8 bases and J by 1 base; unmatched bases: 4. The CDR3 nucleotides read TGTGCCAGCGAGGGACTAGCCCGCACAGATACGCAGTATTTT. Translation: CASEGLARTDTQYF.

The chain couples TRBV28 to TRBJ2-5, with 15 bases that match TRBD2. The CDR3 length is 16 residues. Germline CDR1 reads MDHEN; CDR2 reads SYDVKM. The J segment lost 4 bases and the V segment lost 6 bases, leaving 6 bases of the junction unmatched. Here the CDR3 reads CASSSPGLAGGETQYF. CDR3 nucleotides: TGTGCCAGCAGCAGCCCGGGACTAGCGGGAGGAGAGACCCAGTACTTC. Together with reference TRBV28 and TRBJ2-5, the CDR3 gives the full variable domain: DVKVTQSSRYLVKRTGEKVFLECVQDMDHENMFWYRQDPGLGLRLIYFSYDVKMKEKGDIPEGYSVSREKKERFSLILESASTNQTSMYLCASSSPGLAGGETQYFGPGTRLLVL.

The chain links TRBV6-4 to TRBJ1-2; 7 bases align to TRBD1. The CDR3 is made up of 15 amino acids. CDR1 is MRHNA and CDR2 is SNTAGT in the germline V gene. V shed 6 bases and J 6 bases; nucleotides not matched to a gene: 13. The CDR3 is CASSAGTAVSHGYTF. CDR3 sequence (DNA): TGTGCCAGCAGCGCCGGGACAGCTGTCTCTCATGGCTACACCTTC.

The V gene is TRBV9, the J gene TRBJ2-1, with 8 positions matching TRBD2. This CDR3 contains 18 residues. V was pared by 0 bases and J by 5 bases, with 13 bases of the junction left unmatched. Germline CDR1 is SGDLS and CDR2 is YYNGEE. The CDR3 reads CASSVAVQREFNDNEQFF. In nucleotides, the CDR3 is TGTGCCAGCAGCGTAGCGGTCCAGCGGGAGTTTAACGACAATGAGCAGTTCTTC.

This chain connects TRBV2 to TRBJ1-4, with TRBD1 matching 8 bases. Unmatched junction bases numbered 14, after V lost 5 bases and J lost 6 bases. The V gene's germline CDR1 is SNHLY and CDR2 FYNNEI. The CDR3 has 17 amino acids. The DNA of the CDR3 is TGTGCCAGCAGTCGGGACAGGAAGCCTAAGAGGGATGAAAAACTGTTTTTT. This translates into CASSRDRKPKRDEKLFF.

This clone was detected only a few times. This chain uses TRBV9 with TRBJ2-2; 8 nucleotides match TRBD2. CDR1 is SGDLS, CDR2 YYNGEE, per germline. V lost 4 bases to trimming and J lost 2 bases; unmatched junction nucleotides: 7. This CDR3 spans 16 amino acids. The CDR3 loop is CASSPSTSVNTGELFF. In DNA form, the CDR3 reads TGTGCCAGCAGCCCCTCGACTAGCGTAAACACCGGGGAGCTGTTTTTT.

This chain uses TRBV19 with TRBJ2-5; maybe TRBD2 (6 bases). The CDR3 sequence is 13 residues long. Looked up from germline, CDR1 is LNHDA and CDR2 is SQIVND (reference sequence). V lost 9 bases and J lost 5, with 16 bases in between. The CDR3, as DNA: TGTGCCAGCGGAGGGTCCTACCGGGAGACCCAGTACTTC. Translation gives CASGGSYRETQYF.

This chain joins TRBV5-6 and TRBJ2-7; 7 bases agree with TRBD2. V lost 0 bases, J lost 4 bases, and 4 bases stayed unmatched. The CDR3 is 14 residues long. Germline assignment: CDR1 SGHDT and CDR2 YYEEEE. The CDR3 spells CASSLVVSGYEQYF. The CDR3, as DNA: TGTGCCAGCAGCTTGGTTGTTAGCGGGTACGAGCAGTACTTC. The complete variable domain, with remaining parts taken from reference TRBV5-6 and TRBJ2-7, reads DAGVTQSPTHLIKTRGQQVTLRCSPKSGHDTVSWYQQALGQGPQFIFQYYEEEERQRGNFPDRFSGHQFPNYSSELNVNALLLGDSALYLCASSLVVSGYEQYFGPGTRLTVT.